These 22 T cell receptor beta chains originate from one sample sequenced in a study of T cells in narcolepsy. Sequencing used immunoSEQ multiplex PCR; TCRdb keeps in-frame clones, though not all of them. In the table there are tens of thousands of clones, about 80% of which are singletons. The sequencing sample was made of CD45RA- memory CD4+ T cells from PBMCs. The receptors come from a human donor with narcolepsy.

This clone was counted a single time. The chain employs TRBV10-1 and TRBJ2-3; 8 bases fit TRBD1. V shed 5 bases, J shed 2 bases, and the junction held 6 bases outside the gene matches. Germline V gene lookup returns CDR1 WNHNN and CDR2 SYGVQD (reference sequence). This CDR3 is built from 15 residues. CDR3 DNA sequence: TGCGCCAGCAGTAACGGACAGGGCCCCACAGATACGCAGTATTTT. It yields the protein CASSNGQGPTDTQYF.

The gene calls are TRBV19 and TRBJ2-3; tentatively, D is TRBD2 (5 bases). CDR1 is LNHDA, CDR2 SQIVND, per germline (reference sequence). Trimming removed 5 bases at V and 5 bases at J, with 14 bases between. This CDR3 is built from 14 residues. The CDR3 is CASSPTRVEDTQYF. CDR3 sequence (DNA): TGTGCCAGTAGTCCGACGAGGGTGGAAGATACGCAGTATTTT. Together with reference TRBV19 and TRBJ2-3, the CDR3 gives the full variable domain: DGGITQSPKYLFRKEGQNVTLSCEQNLNHDAMYWYRQDPGQGLRLIYYSQIVNDFQKGDIAEGYSVSREKKESFPLTVTSAQKNPTAFYLCASSPTRVEDTQYFGPGTRLTVL.

CDR3 nucleotides: TGTGCCAGCAGTTCCCGACAGAAGAACACTGAAGCTTTCTTT. Protein sequence: CASSSRQKNTEAFF. The J gene is TRBJ1-1, the V gene TRBV6-5, with D possibly TRBD1 on 5 matching bases. The CDR3 has 14 amino acids. The germline V gene encodes CDR1 MNHEY and CDR2 SVGAGI. Deletions cut 4 bases from V and 1 base from J, with 10 bases between.

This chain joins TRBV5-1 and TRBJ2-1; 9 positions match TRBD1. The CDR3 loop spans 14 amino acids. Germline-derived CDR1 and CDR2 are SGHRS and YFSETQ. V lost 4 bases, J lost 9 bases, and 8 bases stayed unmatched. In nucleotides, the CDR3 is TGCGCCAGCAGCGGGGGACAGGGTAACGGTGAGCAGTTCTTC. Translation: CASSGGQGNGEQFF.

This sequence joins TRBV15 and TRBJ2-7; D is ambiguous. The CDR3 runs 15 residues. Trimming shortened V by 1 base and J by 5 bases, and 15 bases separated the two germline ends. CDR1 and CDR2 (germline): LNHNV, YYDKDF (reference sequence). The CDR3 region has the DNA TGTGCCACCAGCAGAGTATGGGCAGGTGGGCACGAGCAGTACTTC. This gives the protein CATSRVWAGGHEQYF.

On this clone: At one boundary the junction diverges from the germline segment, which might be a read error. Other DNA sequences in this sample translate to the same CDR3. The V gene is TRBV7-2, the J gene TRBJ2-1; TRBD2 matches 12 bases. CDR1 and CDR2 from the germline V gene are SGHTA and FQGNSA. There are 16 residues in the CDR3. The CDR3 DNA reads TGCGCCAGCAGCTTAGCGCCAACTAGCGGGGGGCTGGAGCAGTTCTTC. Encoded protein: CASSLAPTSGGLEQFF. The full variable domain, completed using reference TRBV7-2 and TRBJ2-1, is GAGVSQSPSNKVTEKGKDVELRCDPISGHTALYWYRQSLGQGLEFLIYFQGNSAPDKSGLPSDRFSAERTGGSVSTLTIQRTQQEDSAVYLCASSLAPTSGGLEQFFGPGTRLTVL.

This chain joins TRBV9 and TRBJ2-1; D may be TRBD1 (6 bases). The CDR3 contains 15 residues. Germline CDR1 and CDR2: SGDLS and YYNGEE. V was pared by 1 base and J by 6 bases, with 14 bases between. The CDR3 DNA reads TGTGCCAGCAGCGTACCAGGGACAACAAGCAATGAGCAGTTCTTC. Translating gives CASSVPGTTSNEQFF.

The CDR3 region is CASSLGQGQDLRTNEKLFF. The DNA of the CDR3 is TGTGCCAGCAGCCTAGGACAGGGACAGGATCTAAGAACTAATGAAAAACTGTTTTTT. The gene calls are TRBV4-2 and TRBJ1-4, with TRBD1 identical over 8 bases. The CDR3 extends over 19 amino acids. The germline V gene encodes CDR1 LGHNA and CDR2 YNFKEQ. Trimming took 4 bases from V and 1 from J; bases not matched to a gene: 14.

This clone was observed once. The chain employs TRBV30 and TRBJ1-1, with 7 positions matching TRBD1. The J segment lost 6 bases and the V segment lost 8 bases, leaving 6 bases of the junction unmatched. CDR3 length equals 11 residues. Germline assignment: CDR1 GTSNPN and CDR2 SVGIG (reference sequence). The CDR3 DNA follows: TGTGCCCACAGGGGTTCGGCTGAAGCTTTCTTT. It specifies CAHRGSAEAFF.

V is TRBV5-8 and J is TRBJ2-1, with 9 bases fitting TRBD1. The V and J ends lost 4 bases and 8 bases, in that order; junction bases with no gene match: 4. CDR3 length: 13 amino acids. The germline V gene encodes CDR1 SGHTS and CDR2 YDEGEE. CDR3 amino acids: CASSRTGEYEQFF. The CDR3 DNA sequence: TGTGCCAGCAGCCGGACAGGGGAGTATGAGCAGTTCTTC.

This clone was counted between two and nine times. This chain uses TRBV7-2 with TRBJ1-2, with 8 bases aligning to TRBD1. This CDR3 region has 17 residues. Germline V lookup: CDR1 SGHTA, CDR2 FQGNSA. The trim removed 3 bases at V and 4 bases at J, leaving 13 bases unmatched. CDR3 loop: CASSFPDTRGPAYGYTF. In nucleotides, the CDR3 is TGTGCCAGCAGCTTCCCAGATACCAGGGGGCCGGCCTATGGCTACACCTTC.

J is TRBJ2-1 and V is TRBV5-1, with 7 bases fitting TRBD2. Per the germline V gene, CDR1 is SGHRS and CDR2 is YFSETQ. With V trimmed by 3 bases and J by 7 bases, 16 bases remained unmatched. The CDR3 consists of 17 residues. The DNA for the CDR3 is TGCGCCAGCAGCTCCCCCTCGGCGGGAGTAACGCGGAATGAGCAGTTCTTC. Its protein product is CASSSPSAGVTRNEQFF.

The CDR3 loop reads CASSVGSTMNTEAFF. CDR3 coding DNA: TGTGCCAGCAGCGTAGGGTCGACCATGAACACTGAAGCTTTCTTT. The rearrangement links TRBV9 to TRBJ1-1, with D uncertain. Germline V gives CDR1 SGDLS, CDR2 YYNGEE. V lost 0 bases, J lost 0 bases, and 9 bases lay in between. The CDR3 totals 15 residues.

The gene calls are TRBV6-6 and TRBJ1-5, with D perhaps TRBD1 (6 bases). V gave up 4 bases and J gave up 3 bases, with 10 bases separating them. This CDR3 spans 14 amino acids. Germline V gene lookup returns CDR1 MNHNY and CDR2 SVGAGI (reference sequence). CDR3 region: CASSSRQDNQPQHF. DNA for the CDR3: TGTGCCAGCAGTTCCCGACAGGACAATCAGCCCCAGCATTTT.

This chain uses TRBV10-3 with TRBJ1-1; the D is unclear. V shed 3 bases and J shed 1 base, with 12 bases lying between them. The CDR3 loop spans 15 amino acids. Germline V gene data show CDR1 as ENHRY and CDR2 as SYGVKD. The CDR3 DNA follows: TGTGCCATCAGTGAAACAACAGTGAGGAACACTGAAGCTTTCTTT. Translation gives CAISETTVRNTEAFF.

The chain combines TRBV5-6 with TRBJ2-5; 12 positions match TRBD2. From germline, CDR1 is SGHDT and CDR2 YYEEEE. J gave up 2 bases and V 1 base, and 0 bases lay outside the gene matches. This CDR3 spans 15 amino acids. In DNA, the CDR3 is TGTGCCAGCAGCTTGCTAGCGGGGGGGCAAGAGACCCAGTACTTC. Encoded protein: CASSLLAGGQETQYF.

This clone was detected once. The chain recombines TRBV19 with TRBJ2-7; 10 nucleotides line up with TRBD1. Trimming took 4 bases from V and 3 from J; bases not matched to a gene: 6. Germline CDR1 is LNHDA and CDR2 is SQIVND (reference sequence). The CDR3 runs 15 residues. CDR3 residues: CASSKGGDRGYEQYV. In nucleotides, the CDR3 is TGTGCCAGTAGTAAGGGCGGGGACAGGGGCTACGAGCAGTACGTC.

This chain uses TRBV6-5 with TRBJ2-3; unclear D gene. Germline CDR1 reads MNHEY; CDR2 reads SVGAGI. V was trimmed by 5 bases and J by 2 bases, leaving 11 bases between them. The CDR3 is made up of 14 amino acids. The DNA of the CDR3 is TGTGCCAGCAGTGTCGGAGCGTCCACAGATACGCAGTATTTT. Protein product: CASSVGASTDTQYF.

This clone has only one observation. The CDR3 DNA reads as TGTGCCAGCAGTGAACAGGGCCCTTCCGCTGAAGCTTTCTTT. It translates to CASSEQGPSAEAFF. The J gene is TRBJ1-1, the V gene TRBV2; a weak D match, TRBD1 (5 bases). The V gene's germline CDR1 is SNHLY and CDR2 FYNNEI. Trimming cost V 2 bases and J 6 bases, with 13 bases left between them. There are 14 residues in the CDR3.

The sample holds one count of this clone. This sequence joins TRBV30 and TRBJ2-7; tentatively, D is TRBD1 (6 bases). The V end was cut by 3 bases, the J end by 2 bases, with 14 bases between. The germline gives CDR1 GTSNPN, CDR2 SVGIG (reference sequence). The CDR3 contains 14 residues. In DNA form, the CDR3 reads TGTGCCTGGAGCCCAAGGGGGAGTCCCTACGAGCAGTACTTC. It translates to CAWSPRGSPYEQYF. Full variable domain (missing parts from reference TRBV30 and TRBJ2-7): SQTIHQWPATLVQPVGSPLSLECTVEGTSNPNLYWYRQAAGRGLQLLFYSVGIGQISSEVPQNLSASRPQDRQFILSSKKLLLSDSGFYLCAWSPRGSPYEQYFGPGTRLTVT.

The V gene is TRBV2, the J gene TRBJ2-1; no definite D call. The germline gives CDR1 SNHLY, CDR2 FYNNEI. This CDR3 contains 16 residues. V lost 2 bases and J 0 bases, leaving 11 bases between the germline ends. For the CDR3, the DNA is TGTGCCAGCAGTGAACAGGAGCGACCCTCCTACAATGAGCAGTTCTTC. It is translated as CASSEQERPSYNEQFF.

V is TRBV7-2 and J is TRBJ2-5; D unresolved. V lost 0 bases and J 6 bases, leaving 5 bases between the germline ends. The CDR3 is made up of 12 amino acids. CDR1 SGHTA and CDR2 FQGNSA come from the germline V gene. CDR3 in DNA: TGTGCCAGCAGCTTAGCTGGGAAGACCCAGTACTTC. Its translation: CASSLAGKTQYF.